The present TCR beta chain was sequenced within a study of early T cells in non-severe SARS-CoV-2 infection. As for the study in general: Sequencing input comprised bulk RNA from unsorted whole blood; chain pairing was not available. Study-wide results and caveats: Anti-spike CD8 responses were favored by VDJdb matching, which missed private and CD4 specificities.

Individual cDNA molecules carried attached unique molecular identifiers. A single record per CDR3 protein comes from TCRdb applying MiXCR to the 5' RACE reads. The sample consists of 62,000 or so distinct CDR3 sequences, 7.5% to 9% of them appearing once. CDR1 is DFQATT and CDR2 is SNEGSKA in the germline V gene (reference sequence). This CDR3 comprises 16 residues. The V end lost 6 bases, the J end lost 7 bases, and 28 bases lay between the germline ends. This clonotype was observed at least ten times. Its antigen remains unidentified. The chain uses TRBV20-1 and TRBJ2-7, with D possibly being TRBD1 or TRBD2 (6 bases each). The TCR comes from an adult who was a healthcare worker with PCR-confirmed SARS-CoV-2 infection or an uninfected control (not recorded which). The sample here was whole blood, taken at baseline. CDR3 DNA: TGCAGTGCCCTAGGGTGGAGGGACACTTGGGCTGGAGAGCAGTACTTC. Translation: CSALGWRDTWAGEQYF.